The 30 T cell receptor beta chains listed next were all sequenced from one sample in a study of human T cells and chemical hapten exposure (dated by TCRdb to the early 2020s). Interpreted using the paper, the time point label stands for: patch test 1, 2 weeks after DPC sensitization. The sample's treatment or condition label is to be understood as: therapeutic diphenylcyclopropenone sensitization with weekly scalp DPC. The library was made by RACE. The instrument was a NextSeq 500. Through fastp at Q25 and MiXCR, TCRdb rebuilt clones from the public reads, retaining in-frame beta chains. Every entry covers one CDR3 protein and lists the most common genes and DNA from its rows. This sample has around 300,000 distinct CDR3 sequences in its table, and approximately 6.3% of those were observed once. The ten largest account for around 8.2% of the sample. The specimen was whole blood, collected in connection with sensitization to the hapten diphenylcyclopropenone (DPC). These receptors originate from a woman aged 18-35 years with alopecia areata. Some clones in this sample may be carry-over from other donors' samples.

This clonotype was counted many times. The gene calls are TRBV7-2 and TRBJ2-5; D uncertain. The germline gives CDR1 SGHTA, CDR2 FQGNSA. The CDR3 covers 15 residues. V was trimmed by 5 bases and J by 6 bases, leaving 19 bases between them. The CDR3 DNA is TGTGCCAGCAGCCCCCAAGGTAGTCTGGTACAGACCCAGTACTTC. It codes for CASSPQGSLVQTQYF.

This clonotype was recorded many times. The rearrangement uses TRBV7-9 and TRBJ1-1, with D hard to call. V shed 1 base and J shed 5 bases, with 8 bases lying between them. Germline V CDR1 and CDR2: SEHNR, FQNEAQ (reference sequence). The CDR3 contains 13 residues. The CDR3 sequence is CASSLDGPTEAFF. DNA of the CDR3: TGTGCCAGCAGCTTAGACGGACCAACTGAAGCTTTCTTT.

The chain carries TRBV5-1 and TRBJ2-7; 9 bases are a match to TRBD1. There are 16 residues in the CDR3. Per germline, CDR1 SGHRS and CDR2 YFSETQ. V shed 5 bases, J shed 1 base, and the junction held 10 bases outside the gene matches. CDR3 nucleotide sequence: TGCGCCAGCAGTCCCGGCCCCGGGACAGGGTCCTACGAGCAGTACTTC. Encoded protein: CASSPGPGTGSYEQYF.

This clonotype was picked up a small number of times. The rearrangement joins TRBV6-6 to TRBJ1-1; D may be TRBD1 (6 bases). V was cut by 11 bases and J by 4 bases, with 17 bases left in between. CDR3 length equals 13 residues. The germline V gene encodes CDR1 MNHNY and CDR2 SVGAGI (reference sequence). The CDR3, as DNA: TGTGCCGGCAAACAGGGAGGGAGCACTGAAGCTTTCTTT. Encoded protein: CAGKQGGSTEAFF.

The CDR3 here is CATGTGTGAAGELFF. The CDR3 DNA reads as TGTGCCACCGGAACAGGGACAGGAGCAGCCGGGGAGCTGTTTTTT. The V and J genes are TRBV24-1 and TRBJ2-2; 8 bases map to TRBD1. V was clipped by 9 bases and J by 6 bases; unmatched bases: 11. CDR1 is KGHDR, CDR2 SFDVKD, per germline. The CDR3 is 15 residues long.

The genes are TRBV29-1 and TRBJ1-3, with no clear D. This CDR3 has 13 residues. Between the trimmed V and J ends, which lost 4 bases and 2 bases, there was a span of 9 bases. The germline CDR1 and CDR2 sequences are SQVTM and ANQGSEA. Written as DNA, the CDR3 is TGCAGCGTTGTGTATACCGCTGGAAACACCATATATTTT. It encodes CSVVYTAGNTIYF. Combining the CDR3 with reference TRBV29-1 and TRBJ1-3 gives the whole variable domain SAVISQKPSRDICQRGTSLTIQCQVDSQVTMMFWYRQQPGQSLTLIATANQGSEATYESGFVIDKFPISRPNLTFSTLTVSNMSPEDSSIYLCSVVYTAGNTIYFGEGSWLTVV.

The chain joins TRBV20-1 to TRBJ1-1; weak D call: TRBD1 (5 bases). Trimming left V 3 bases short and J 4 bases short, with 12 bases between. The V gene's germline CDR1 is DFQATT and CDR2 SNEGSKA (reference sequence). The CDR3 runs to 13 residues. For the CDR3, the DNA is TGCAGTGCTAGCGGTGGGGCCGGCACTGAAGCTTTCTTT. Protein product: CSASGGAGTEAFF.

This clonotype was counted ten times or more. V usage is TRBV6-2 or TRBV6-3 and J usage is TRBJ2-6; unclear D gene. V lost 7 bases and J 0 bases, leaving 4 bases between the germline ends. Looked up from germline, CDR1 is MNHEY and CDR2 is SVGEGT. The CDR3 has 13 residues. CDR3 sequence reads: CASTPSGANVLTF. Written as DNA, the CDR3 is TGTGCCAGCACCCCCTCTGGGGCCAACGTCCTGACTTTC.

This chain connects TRBV7-2 to TRBJ1-4; D remains unclear. Germline V gives CDR1 SGHTA, CDR2 FQGNSA. V was trimmed by 5 bases and J by 5 bases, leaving 15 bases between them. The CDR3 spans 15 residues. CDR3 sequence: CASSPGLWANEKLFF. The CDR3 nucleotides are TGTGCCAGCAGCCCGGGCCTGTGGGCCAATGAAAAACTGTTTTTT.

This chain uses TRBV20-1 with TRBJ1-5, with D hard to call. CDR1 is DFQATT and CDR2 is SNEGSKA in the germline V gene (reference sequence). This CDR3 is 12 amino acids long. Trimming pared 6 bases from V and 6 bases from J, leaving 12 bases between. The CDR3 coding sequence is TGCAGTGCCCTTCCGCGGGTTCAGCCCCAGCATTTT. Translated, it gives CSALPRVQPQHF.

This sequence joins TRBV14 and TRBJ2-1; D is perhaps TRBD1 (7 bases). This CDR3 spans 15 amino acids. The germline V and J ends were trimmed by 1 base and 6 bases, with 13 bases remaining between them. Germline V lookup: CDR1 SGHDN, CDR2 FVKESK. The CDR3 DNA reads TGTGCCAGCAGCCAAGTGGAGGGGGCTTTCAATGAGCAGTTCTTC. It codes for CASSQVEGAFNEQFF.

This clonotype was picked up a small number of times. V and J are TRBV28 and TRBJ2-1, with 12 bases lining up with TRBD2. Germline V lookup: CDR1 MDHEN, CDR2 SYDVKM. Germline trimming cut 5 bases from V and 7 bases from J; bases unmatched to any gene: 9. The CDR3 runs 16 residues. The DNA of the CDR3 is TGTGCCAGCAGTCTTCTAGCGGGGGGGTTTGGTAATGAGCAGTTCTTC. Translating gives CASSLLAGGFGNEQFF.

This clonotype was seen more than once but under ten times. This rearrangement joins TRBV25-1 to TRBJ1-2; D is ambiguous. Germline CDR1 reads MGHDK; CDR2 reads SYGVNS. This CDR3 is built from 17 residues. Trimming took 3 bases from V and 7 from J, leaving 24 bases between them. CDR3 residues: CASSDLPGRFDRGGYTF. The CDR3 DNA follows: TGTGCCAGCAGTGACCTTCCCGGCAGGTTCGATCGTGGTGGCTACACCTTC.

This clonotype was seen many times. The rearrangement joins TRBV4-1 to TRBJ2-5, with D tentatively TRBD1 or TRBD2 (6 bases each). The germline CDR1 and CDR2 sequences are MGHRA and YSYEKL. This CDR3 has 17 amino acids. V lost 2 bases and J lost 1, with 17 bases in between. The CDR3 nucleotides read TGCGCCAGCAGCCAAAAGGGGGGACAAAACCCCCAAGAGACCCAGTACTTC. This gives the protein CASSQKGGQNPQETQYF.

The CDR3 sequence: CASPGIDRAEAFF. Written as DNA, the CDR3 is TGTGCCAGCCCCGGGATTGATCGCGCTGAAGCTTTCTTT. V gene TRBV14 combines with J gene TRBJ1-1; D remains unclear. V was trimmed by 8 bases and J by 6 bases, leaving 16 bases between them. This CDR3 is 13 amino acids long. Germline V gene sequence: CDR1 SGHDN, CDR2 FVKESK.

This clonotype was seen ten or more times. The V and J genes are TRBV4-3 and TRBJ2-1; D is possibly TRBD1 or TRBD2 (6 bases each). This CDR3 spans 16 amino acids. CDR1 LGHNA and CDR2 YSLEER come from the germline V gene. The ends were cut back, 1 base at V and 8 bases at J, with 18 bases in the middle. Written as DNA, the CDR3 is TGCGCCAGCAGCCAAGCGGGGGCGGGCTCAGTAGATGAGCAGTTCTTC. Translation: CASSQAGAGSVDEQFF.

This clonotype appeared many times. The V and J genes are TRBV4-2 and TRBJ1-1, with 7 bases lining up with TRBD1. The CDR3 runs to 15 residues. Germline CDR1 reads LGHNA; CDR2 reads YNFKEQ. V gave up 3 bases and J gave up 0 bases; unmatched junction bases: 4. CDR3 amino acids: CASSQPGQLNTEAFF. The CDR3 nucleotides are TGTGCCAGCAGCCAGCCGGGACAGTTGAACACTGAAGCTTTCTTT.

In this sample, this clonotype turned up a few times. This chain connects TRBV7-2 to TRBJ2-4; 13 positions agree with TRBD2. The CDR3 has 17 residues. After removal of 6 bases from V and 7 bases from J, the junction contained 12 bases not matched to a gene. In germline, CDR1 is SGHTA, CDR2 FQGNSA. The CDR3 DNA reads TGTGCCAGCAGTCAAACAACTAGCGGGGGGGCCAGGAACATTCAGTACTTC. Amino acids: CASSQTTSGGARNIQYF. The whole variable domain, remainder taken from reference TRBV7-2 and TRBJ2-4, is GAGVSQSPSNKVTEKGKDVELRCDPISGHTALYWYRQSLGQGLEFLIYFQGNSAPDKSGLPSDRFSAERTGGSVSTLTIQRTQQEDSAVYLCASSQTTSGGARNIQYFGAGTRLSVL.

The chain joins TRBV7-9 to TRBJ1-1; the match to TRBD1 covers 9 bases. The CDR3 loop spans 16 amino acids. Unmatched junction bases numbered 4, after V lost 2 bases and J lost 0 bases. In germline, CDR1 is SEHNR, CDR2 FQNEAQ (reference sequence). CDR3 amino acids: CASSLIQGALNTEAFF. For the CDR3, the DNA is TGTGCCAGCAGCTTAATACAGGGGGCTCTGAACACTGAAGCTTTCTTT.

The V call is TRBV5-1, the J call TRBJ1-1; D uncertain. The V gene lost 2 bases and the J gene lost 1 base, with 9 bases spanning the gap. CDR1 SGHRS and CDR2 YFSETQ come from the germline V gene. The CDR3 is 14 amino acids. The CDR3 loop reads CASSFGPANTEAFF. In nucleotides, the CDR3 is TGCGCCAGCAGCTTTGGACCCGCGAACACTGAAGCTTTCTTT.

This clonotype was picked up a small number of times. The genes are TRBV18 and TRBJ2-3; D uncertain. Trimming left V 6 bases short and J 2 bases short, with 9 bases between. The germline gives CDR1 KGHSH, CDR2 LQKENI. The CDR3 has 13 residues. CDR3 sequence (DNA): TGTGCCAGCTCGCCGGTTATCACAGATACGCAGTATTTT. Translating gives CASSPVITDTQYF.

This clonotype has just a few counts. This chain uses TRBV13 with TRBJ2-7, with a tentative D call TRBD1 (6 bases). V lost 3 bases and J 2 bases, leaving 11 bases between the germline ends. The CDR3 has 14 amino acids. From germline, CDR1 is PRHDT and CDR2 FYEKMQ (reference sequence). The CDR3 nucleotides read TGTGCCAGCAGCTTGGCAGGGGCCACCTACGAGCAGTACTTC. Encoded protein: CASSLAGATYEQYF.

The chain carries TRBV7-2 and TRBJ1-5; TRBD1 matches 9 bases. The germline V gene encodes CDR1 SGHTA and CDR2 FQGNSA. This CDR3 comprises 15 residues. The V and J ends lost 1 base and 7 bases, in that order; junction bases with no gene match: 5. The CDR3 coding sequence is TGTGCCAGCAGCTTAGGGGGACAGGGTAGGCAGCCCCAGCATTTT. Amino acid sequence: CASSLGGQGRQPQHF.

The chain carries TRBV27 and TRBJ2-2; 10 bases fit TRBD1. Germline V gene lookup returns CDR1 MNHEY and CDR2 SMNVEV (reference sequence). CDR3 length: 15 amino acids. The trim removed 4 bases at V and 5 bases at J, leaving 4 bases unmatched. CDR3 sequence (DNA): TGTGCCAGCAGTTGGGGACAGGGGAGGACCGGGGAGCTGTTTTTT. Its translation: CASSWGQGRTGELFF.

This clonotype was picked up one time. The chain couples TRBV5-1 to TRBJ2-4, with a possible D match to TRBD1 (6 bases). Germline CDR1 SGHRS, CDR2 YFSETQ. Trimming removed 0 bases from V and 8 bases from J, with 18 bases in between. This CDR3 is 16 amino acids long. The DNA for the CDR3 is TGCGCCAGCAGCTTGGCCGTGGACAGACGGTACGACATTCAGTACTTC. This codes for CASSLAVDRRYDIQYF.

In DNA, the CDR3 is TGCAGTGCTAGAGAGTCGGGGGGACGCGCTTTCTTT. It translates to CSARESGGRAFF. The chain recombines TRBV20-1 with TRBJ1-1; weak D call: TRBD1 (5 bases). Germline CDR1 is DFQATT and CDR2 is SNEGSKA (reference sequence). CDR3 length: 12 residues. V shed 0 bases and J shed 11 bases, with 13 bases lying between them.

In this sample, this clonotype turned up many times. The chain employs TRBV28 and TRBJ2-5, with a weak D call TRBD1 (5 bases). V was shortened by 5 bases and J by 5 bases, with 15 bases between the two germline ends. From germline, CDR1 is MDHEN and CDR2 SYDVKM. The CDR3 runs to 14 residues. CDR3 loop: CASSPVTVDETQYF. In DNA form, the CDR3 reads TGTGCCAGCAGTCCCGTGACAGTCGATGAGACCCAGTACTTC.

This clonotype showed up just a few times. The chain combines TRBV5-6 with TRBJ1-2; TRBD1 matches at 11 bases. Germline values: CDR1 SGHDT, CDR2 YYEEEE. V shed 4 bases and J 2 bases; nucleotides not matched to a gene: 7. This CDR3 has 16 amino acids. CDR3 region: CASSPGTGGGNYGYTF. CDR3 DNA sequence: TGTGCCAGCAGCCCCGGGACAGGGGGAGGGAACTATGGCTACACCTTC.

There are many counts of this clonotype. The genes are TRBV7-6 and TRBJ2-4; TRBD1 agrees at 7 bases. The CDR3 contains 15 residues. V lost 9 bases, J lost 1 base, and 9 bases stayed unmatched. Per germline, CDR1 SGHVS and CDR2 FNYEAQ. CDR3 coding DNA: TGTGCCAGTAAGGACAGGTGGTTGGCCAAAAACATTCAGTACTTC. As protein: CASKDRWLAKNIQYF.

Of note for this clonotype: Just one base apart from a much larger clone, this may be a read error. This chain links TRBV4-2 with TRBJ1-1, with a possible D match to TRBD1 (6 bases). The CDR3 covers 15 residues. Germline CDR1 is LGHNA and CDR2 is YNFKEQ. This CDR3 is CANSQDGGIKFGAFF. The CDR3 region has the DNA TGTGCCAACAGCCAAGATGGGGGCATTAAATTCGGAGCTTTCTTT.